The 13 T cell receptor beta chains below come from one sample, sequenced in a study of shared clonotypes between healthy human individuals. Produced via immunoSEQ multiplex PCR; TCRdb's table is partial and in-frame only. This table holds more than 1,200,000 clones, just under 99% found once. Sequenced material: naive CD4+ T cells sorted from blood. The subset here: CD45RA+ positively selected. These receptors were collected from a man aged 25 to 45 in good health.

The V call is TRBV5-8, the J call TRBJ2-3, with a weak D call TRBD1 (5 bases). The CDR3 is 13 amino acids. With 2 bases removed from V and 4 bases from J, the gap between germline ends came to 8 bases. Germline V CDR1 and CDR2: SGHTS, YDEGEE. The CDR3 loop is CASSLGDPDTQYF. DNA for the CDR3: TGTGCCAGCAGCTTAGGGGATCCAGATACGCAGTATTTT.

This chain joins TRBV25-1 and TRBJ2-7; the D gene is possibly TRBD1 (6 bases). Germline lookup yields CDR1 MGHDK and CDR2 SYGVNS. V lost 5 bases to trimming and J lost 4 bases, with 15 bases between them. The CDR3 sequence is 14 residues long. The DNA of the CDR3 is TGTGCCAGCAGTATGGACAGAGCCCCTTACGAGCAGTACTTC. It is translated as CASSMDRAPYEQYF.

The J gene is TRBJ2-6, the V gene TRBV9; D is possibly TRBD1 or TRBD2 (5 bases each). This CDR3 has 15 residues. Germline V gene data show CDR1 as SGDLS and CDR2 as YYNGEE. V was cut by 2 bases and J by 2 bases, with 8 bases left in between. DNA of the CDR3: TGTGCCAGCAGCGTCCAGGGAGCTGGGGCCAACGTCCTGACTTTC. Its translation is CASSVQGAGANVLTF.

The CDR3: CSVTQGAGYTF. The CDR3 nucleotides read TGCAGCGTGACACAGGGGGCTGGCTACACCTTC. The chain links TRBV29-1 to TRBJ1-2, with 9 bases fitting TRBD1. CDR1 and CDR2 (germline): SQVTM, ANQGSEA. The CDR3 has 11 residues. V shed 6 bases and J 7 bases; nucleotides not matched to a gene: 3.

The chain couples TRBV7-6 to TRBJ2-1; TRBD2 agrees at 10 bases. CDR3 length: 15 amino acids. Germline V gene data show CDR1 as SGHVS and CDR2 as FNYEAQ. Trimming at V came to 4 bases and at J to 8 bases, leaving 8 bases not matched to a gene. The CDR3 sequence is CASSSGLAGVDEQFF. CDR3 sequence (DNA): TGTGCCAGCAGCTCCGGGCTAGCGGGAGTGGATGAGCAGTTCTTC.

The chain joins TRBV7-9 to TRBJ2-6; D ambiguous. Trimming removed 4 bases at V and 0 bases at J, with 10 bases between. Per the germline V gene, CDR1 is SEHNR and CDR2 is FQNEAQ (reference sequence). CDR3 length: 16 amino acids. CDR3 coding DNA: TGTGCCAGCAGCTACGCGGTGGGCTCTGGGGCCAACGTCCTGACTTTC. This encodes CASSYAVGSGANVLTF. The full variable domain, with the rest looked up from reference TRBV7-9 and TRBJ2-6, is DTGVSQNPRHKITKRGQNVTFRCDPISEHNRLYWYRQTLGQGPEFLTYFQNEAQLEKSRLLSDRFSAERPKGSFSTLEIQRTEQGDSAMYLCASSYAVGSGANVLTFGAGSRLTVL.

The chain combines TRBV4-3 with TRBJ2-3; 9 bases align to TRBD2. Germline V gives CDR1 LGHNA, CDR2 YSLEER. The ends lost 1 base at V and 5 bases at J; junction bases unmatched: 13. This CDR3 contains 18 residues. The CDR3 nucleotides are TGCGCCAGCAGCCAAGCGGGGGTCTCTAGCGGGACTGGAGATACGCAGTATTTT. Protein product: CASSQAGVSSGTGDTQYF.

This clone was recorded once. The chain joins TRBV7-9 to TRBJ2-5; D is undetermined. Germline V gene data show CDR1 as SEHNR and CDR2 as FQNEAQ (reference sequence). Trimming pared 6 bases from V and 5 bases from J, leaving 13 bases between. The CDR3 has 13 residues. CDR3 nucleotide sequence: TGTGCCAGCAGGCACCCTTTAAGGGAGACCCAGTACTTC. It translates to CASRHPLRETQYF. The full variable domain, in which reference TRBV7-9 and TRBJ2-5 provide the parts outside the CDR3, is DTGVSQNPRHKITKRGQNVTFRCDPISEHNRLYWYRQTLGQGPEFLTYFQNEAQLEKSRLLSDRFSAERPKGSFSTLEIQRTEQGDSAMYLCASRHPLRETQYFGPGTRLLVL.

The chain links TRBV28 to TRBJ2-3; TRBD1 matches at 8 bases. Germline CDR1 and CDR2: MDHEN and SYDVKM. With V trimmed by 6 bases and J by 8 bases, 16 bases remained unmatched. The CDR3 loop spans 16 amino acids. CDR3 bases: TGTGCCAGCAGCCCCACTGACAGGGGTGGTTGGGGTACGCAGTATTTT. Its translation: CASSPTDRGGWGTQYF.

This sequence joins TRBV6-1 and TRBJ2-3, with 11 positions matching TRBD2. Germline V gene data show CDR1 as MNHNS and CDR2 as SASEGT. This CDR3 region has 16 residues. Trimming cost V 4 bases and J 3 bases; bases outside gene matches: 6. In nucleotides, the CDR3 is TGTGCCAGCAGTGCCGTAGCGGGAGGGAGAACAGATACGCAGTATTTT. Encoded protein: CASSAVAGGRTDTQYF.

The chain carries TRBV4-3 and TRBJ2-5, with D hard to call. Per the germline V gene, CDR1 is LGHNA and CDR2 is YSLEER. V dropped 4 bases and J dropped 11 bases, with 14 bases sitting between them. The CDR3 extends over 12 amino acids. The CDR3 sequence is CASSLTGRAQYF. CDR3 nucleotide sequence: TGCGCCAGCAGCCTAACGGGCCGGGCGCAGTACTTC.

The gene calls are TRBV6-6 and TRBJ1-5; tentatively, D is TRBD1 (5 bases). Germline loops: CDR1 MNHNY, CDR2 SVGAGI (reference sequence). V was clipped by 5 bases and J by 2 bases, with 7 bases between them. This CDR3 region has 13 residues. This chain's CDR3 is CASSQGRNQPQHF. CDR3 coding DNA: TGTGCCAGCAGTCAGGGCCGCAATCAGCCCCAGCATTTT.

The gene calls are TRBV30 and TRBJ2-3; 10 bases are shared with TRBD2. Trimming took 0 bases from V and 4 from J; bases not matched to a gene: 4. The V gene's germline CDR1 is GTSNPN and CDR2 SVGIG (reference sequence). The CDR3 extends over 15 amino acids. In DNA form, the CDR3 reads TGTGCCTGGAGTGTACTAGCGGGGATCGCAGATACGCAGTATTTT. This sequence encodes CAWSVLAGIADTQYF.